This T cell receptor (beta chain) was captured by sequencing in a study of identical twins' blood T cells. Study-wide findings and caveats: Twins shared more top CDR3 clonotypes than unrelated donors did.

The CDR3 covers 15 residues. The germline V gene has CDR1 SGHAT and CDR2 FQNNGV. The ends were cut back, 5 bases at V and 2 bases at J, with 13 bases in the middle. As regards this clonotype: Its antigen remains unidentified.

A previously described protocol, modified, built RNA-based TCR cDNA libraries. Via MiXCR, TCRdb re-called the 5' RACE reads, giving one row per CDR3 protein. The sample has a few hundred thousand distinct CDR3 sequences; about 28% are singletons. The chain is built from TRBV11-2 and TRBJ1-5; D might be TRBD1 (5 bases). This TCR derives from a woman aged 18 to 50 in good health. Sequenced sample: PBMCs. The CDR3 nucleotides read TGTGCCAGCAGCCCCGGGACGGATCGCAATCAGCCCCAGCATTTT. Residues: CASSPGTDRNQPQHF.